The 18 T cell receptor beta chains below come from one sample, sequenced in a study of T cell responses to AZD1222 COVID-19 vaccine (TCRdb year 2021). The library was generated by the immunoSEQ multiplex PCR assay. TCRdb's version of the immuneACCESS table is confined to in-frame rearrangements and falls short of the full clone set. An unresolved V gene accounts for under half of the shortfall where checked; the remainder is of unknown origin. For this sample there are 75,000 to 95,000 clones; just over 90% appear just once. The ten largest account for 5.5% to 9% of the sample. What this sample's time point label stands for: baseline before first vaccination. This specimen's treatment or condition label, per the study, means: meningococcal conjugate vaccine given as trial control. Sample: peripheral blood, taken on day 0 of MenACWY control vaccination. The receptors stem from an adult in good health.

The chain has TRBV6-5 and TRBJ1-2; 7 bases line up with TRBD1. The ends lost 7 bases at V and 3 bases at J; junction bases unmatched: 5. Germline V gene lookup returns CDR1 MNHEY and CDR2 SVGAGI. The CDR3 sequence is 13 residues long. CDR3 residues: CASTQTGDYGYTF. The CDR3 DNA reads TGTGCCAGCACCCAAACAGGGGACTATGGCTACACCTTC.

The chain carries TRBV6-2 or TRBV6-3 and TRBJ2-7, with a tentative D call TRBD1 (6 bases). Germline V gene lookup returns CDR1 MNHEY and CDR2 SVGEGT. There are 14 residues in the CDR3. The ends were cut back, 5 bases at V and 3 bases at J, with 14 bases in the middle. The CDR3: CASSRTGLGYEQYF. In DNA, the CDR3 is TGTGCCAGCAGTCGTACAGGGTTGGGCTACGAGCAGTACTTC.

J is TRBJ1-1 and V is TRBV28, with D hard to call. CDR1 and CDR2 from the germline V gene are MDHEN and SYDVKM. Trimming took off 7 bases at V and 5 bases at J, with 17 bases between the two ends. This CDR3 has 14 residues. CDR3 coding DNA: TGTGCCAGCACCCCATCCCGTAGTTGGACTGAAGCTTTCTTT. Translation gives CASTPSRSWTEAFF.

This clone came up once. The chain joins TRBV5-1 to TRBJ2-5; perhaps TRBD1 as D (5 bases). CDR3 length: 16 amino acids. Germline V gene data show CDR1 as SGHRS and CDR2 as YFSETQ. V was pared by 0 bases and J by 2 bases, with 14 bases between. The CDR3 coding sequence is TGCGCCAGCAGCTTGGGGACAAATCCCCCTCAAGAGACCCAGTACTTC. This gives the protein CASSLGTNPPQETQYF. Variable domain in full (rest from reference TRBV5-1 and TRBJ2-5): KAGVTQTPRYLIKTRGQQVTLSCSPISGHRSVSWYQQTPGQGLQFLFEYFSETQRNKGNFPGRFSGRQFSNSRSEMNVSTLELGDSALYLCASSLGTNPPQETQYFGPGTRLLVL.

This rearrangement joins TRBV19 to TRBJ2-1; D is possibly TRBD1 (5 bases). The CDR3 has 15 residues. Germline V lookup: CDR1 LNHDA, CDR2 SQIVND (reference sequence). V was clipped by 7 bases and J by 9 bases, with 22 bases between them. The CDR3 spells CASTIRGRVVGEQFF. CDR3 nucleotides: TGTGCCAGTACCATAAGGGGAAGGGTTGTAGGTGAGCAGTTCTTC.

This chain uses TRBV6-5 with TRBJ1-1, with D unresolved. The CDR3 runs 14 residues. V dropped 5 bases and J dropped 1 base, with 11 bases sitting between them. CDR1 and CDR2 (germline): MNHEY, SVGAGI. The DNA of the CDR3 is TGTGCCAGCAGTCCTCGCGACAAGAACACTGAAGCTTTCTTT. This gives the protein CASSPRDKNTEAFF.

This rearrangement joins TRBV20-1 to TRBJ2-7; possible D gene TRBD1, 5 bases. This CDR3 has 11 amino acids. Germline V gene sequence: CDR1 DFQATT, CDR2 SNEGSKA (reference sequence). Deletions cut 1 base from V and 7 bases from J, with 8 bases between. CDR3 residues: CSARAQGEQYF. The CDR3 DNA reads TGCAGTGCTAGAGCTCAGGGAGAGCAGTACTTC.

The chain recombines TRBV6-1 with TRBJ2-5, with D perhaps matching TRBD1 or TRBD2 (5 bases each). CDR3 length: 14 amino acids. V lost 2 bases to trimming and J lost 5 bases, with 12 bases between them. Per germline, CDR1 MNHNS and CDR2 SASEGT. CDR3: CASSELGVRETQYF. The CDR3 bases are TGTGCCAGCAGTGAACTGGGGGTCCGCGAGACCCAGTACTTC.

The chain joins TRBV20-1 to TRBJ2-1; TRBD2 matches at 7 bases. The CDR3 loop spans 14 amino acids. After removal of 3 bases from V and 5 bases from J, the junction contained 7 bases not matched to a gene. Germline-derived CDR1 and CDR2 are DFQATT and SNEGSKA (reference sequence). CDR3 loop: CSASRRLADNEQFF. The CDR3 DNA reads as TGCAGTGCTAGTAGGAGACTAGCCGACAATGAGCAGTTCTTC.

This chain joins TRBV6-2 or TRBV6-3 and TRBJ1-1, with D perhaps TRBD1 (5 bases). Germline CDR1 MNHEY, CDR2 SVGEGT. The V and J ends lost 4 bases and 7 bases respectively, with 16 bases between them. CDR3 length equals 14 residues. Written as DNA, the CDR3 is TGTGCCAGCAGTTGGATTCCGGGGCTGAATGAAGCTTTCTTT. It is translated as CASSWIPGLNEAFF.

The V call is TRBV6-6, the J call TRBJ2-5; D is perhaps TRBD1 or TRBD2 (5 bases each). The V end was cut by 2 bases, the J end by 4 bases, with 5 bases between. CDR3 length equals 12 residues. Germline V gene data show CDR1 as MNHNY and CDR2 as SVGAGI (reference sequence). The chain's CDR3 is CASSYGGETQYF. As DNA, the CDR3 is TGTGCCAGCAGTTACGGGGGAGAGACCCAGTACTTC.

The V and J genes are TRBV2 and TRBJ1-1; 8 positions match TRBD1. Germline V gene sequence: CDR1 SNHLY, CDR2 FYNNEI. This CDR3 spans 14 amino acids. The V gene end was trimmed by 7 bases and the J gene end by 3 bases; junction bases not matched to a gene: 7. CDR3 residues: CASTPDRVDTEAFF. The CDR3 nucleotides are TGTGCCAGCACTCCGGACAGGGTTGACACTGAAGCTTTCTTT.

This chain uses TRBV20-1 with TRBJ2-3; D uncertain. CDR1 and CDR2 from the germline V gene are DFQATT and SNEGSKA (reference sequence). This CDR3 contains 10 residues. Trimming removed 7 bases from V and 4 bases from J, with 6 bases in between. CDR3 loop: CSVGADTQYF. CDR3 sequence (DNA): TGCAGTGTTGGGGCAGATACGCAGTATTTT.

The rearrangement uses TRBV6-5 and TRBJ2-5; a possible D gene is TRBD1 (6 bases). V shed 7 bases and J shed 5 bases, with 17 bases lying between them. CDR1 and CDR2 (germline): MNHEY, SVGAGI. The CDR3 has 14 residues. CDR3 in DNA: TGTGCCAGCAAAATAACAGGGTTGGGCGAGACCCAGTACTTC. This gives the protein CASKITGLGETQYF.

This rearrangement joins TRBV5-8 to TRBJ2-3; the D call may be TRBD1 or TRBD2 (5 bases each). This CDR3 has 15 residues. The V gene lost 2 bases and the J gene lost 6 bases, with 16 bases spanning the gap. Germline values: CDR1 SGHTS, CDR2 YDEGEE. The CDR3 region has the DNA TGTGCCAGCAGCTTCACGGGGCCCGGCCCCGATACGCAGTATTTT. Translated, it gives CASSFTGPGPDTQYF.

With regard to this clone: Other DNA sequences in this sample translate to the same CDR3. V and J are TRBV5-1 and TRBJ2-3, with 9 bases identical to TRBD1. The CDR3 spans 18 residues. Germline V gene data show CDR1 as SGHRS and CDR2 as YFSETQ. With V trimmed by 0 bases and J by 7 bases, 15 bases remained unmatched. CDR3 in amino acids: CASSLAGTGLGSGNTQYF. The CDR3 DNA is TGCGCCAGCAGCTTGGCCGGGACAGGGTTGGGATCAGGTAATACGCAGTATTTT.

The chain is built from TRBV10-3 and TRBJ1-1; D call uncertain. The CDR3 contains 13 residues. In germline, CDR1 is ENHRY, CDR2 SYGVKD. V dropped 7 bases and J dropped 1 base, with 10 bases sitting between them. This CDR3 is CAITPTGNTEAFF. DNA of the CDR3: TGTGCCATCACACCGACTGGGAACACTGAAGCTTTCTTT.

The J gene is TRBJ2-1, the V gene TRBV11-3; D unclear. Looked up from germline, CDR1 is SGHNT and CDR2 is YENEEA. The CDR3 loop spans 13 amino acids. The ends were cut back, 1 base at V and 2 bases at J, with 3 bases in the middle. This CDR3 is CASSLGTYNEQFF. The CDR3 nucleotides read TGTGCCAGCAGCTTAGGGACCTACAATGAGCAGTTCTTC.